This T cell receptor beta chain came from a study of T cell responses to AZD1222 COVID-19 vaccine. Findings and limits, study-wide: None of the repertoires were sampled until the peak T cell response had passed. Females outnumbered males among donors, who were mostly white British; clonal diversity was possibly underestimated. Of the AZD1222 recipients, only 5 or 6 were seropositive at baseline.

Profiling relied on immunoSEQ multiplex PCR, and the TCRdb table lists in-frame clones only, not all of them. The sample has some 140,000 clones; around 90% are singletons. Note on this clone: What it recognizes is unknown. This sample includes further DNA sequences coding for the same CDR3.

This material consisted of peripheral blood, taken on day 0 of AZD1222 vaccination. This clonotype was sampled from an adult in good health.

CDR3 residues: CASSLSGELFF. As DNA, the CDR3 is TGTGCCAGCAGTTTATCCGGGGAGCTGTTTTTT. This rearrangement joins TRBV28 to TRBJ2-2, with D uncertain. The CDR3 covers 11 residues. Trimming pared 1 base from V and 6 bases from J, leaving 0 bases between. CDR1 is MDHEN and CDR2 is SYDVKM in the germline V gene.